A selection of T cell receptor beta chains follows, all from one sample in a study of shared clonotypes between healthy human individuals. The repertoire was sequenced with immunoSEQ multiplex PCR; TCRdb's copy has only in-frame clones and lacks some. The sample holds nearly 1,000,000 clones, less than 85% seen once. Sequences were obtained from memory CD4+ T cells sorted from blood. Source of these receptors: a man between 18 and 35 years old in good health. The CDR3 runs from the conserved cysteine through the conserved F or W. The D gene is left open where the match is weak. Clone size is given for some rows only: seen once, a few or many times, or a class if the clone is expanded.

D | length | J | V | size | DNA | CDR3
TRBD2 | 17 | TRBJ2-5 | TRBV7-6 | NA | TGTGCCAGCAGCTTACTAGCGGGGGGGTCGGGAGGAGAGACCCAGTACTTC | CASSLLAGGSGGETQYF
NA | 16 | TRBJ1-4 | TRBV5-8 | NA | TGTGCCAGCAGCTTGGGGACGGATGCAACTAATGAAAAACTGTTTTTT | CASSLGTDATNEKLFF
NA | 13 | TRBJ1-2 | TRBV28 | NA | TGTGCCAGCAGTTTTCGGTCCCCCCTAGGCTACACCTTC | CASSFRSPLGYTF
NA | 14 | TRBJ2-1 | TRBV6-1 | NA | TGTGCCAGCAGTGAACTGCCGGGCCCCAATGAGCAGTTCTTC | CASSELPGPNEQFF
TRBD2 | 15 | TRBJ2-2 | TRBV9 | once | TGTGCCAGCAGCCCCCGGGAGCGGGACTCCGGGGAGCTGTTTTTT | CASSPRERDSGELFF
NA | 13 | TRBJ2-3 | TRBV7-2 | NA | TGTGCCAGCAGCCCAACTAGCATCGATACGCAGTATTTT | CASSPTSIDTQYF
NA | 12 | TRBJ2-2 | TRBV6-1 | many | TGTGCCAGCGAGATGTGGGCCGGGGAGCTGTTTTTT | CASEMWAGELFF
TRBD2 | 16 | TRBJ2-1 | TRBV4-3 | NA | TGCGCCAGCAGCCAAGATGTAGCGGGAGTGTACAATGAGCAGTTCTTC | CASSQDVAGVYNEQFF
TRBD1 | 17 | TRBJ1-5 | TRBV5-6 | NA | TGTGCCAGCACCGGGACAGGGGAAGGGATGGGCAATCAGCCCCAGCATTTT | CASTGTGEGMGNQPQHF
NA | 14 | TRBJ1-2 | TRBV2 | few | TGTGCCAGCAGTCGACACCCAGGACAGTGGGGCTACACCTTC | CASSRHPGQWGYTF
NA | 13 | TRBJ1-4 | TRBV19 | NA | TGTGCCAGTAGTGCGGGGACGGTTGAAAAACTGTTTTTT | CASSAGTVEKLFF
TRBD1 | 14 | TRBJ2-7 | TRBV2 | NA | TGTGCCAGCAGTGGGGACAGAGCCTCCTACGAGCAGTACTTC | CASSGDRASYEQYF
TRBD1 | 14 | TRBJ1-1 | TRBV6-5 | NA | TGTGCCAGCCAGACGGACAGGTCCTTAAGGGAAGCTTTCTTT | CASQTDRSLREAFF
NA | 13 | TRBJ2-7 | TRBV11-2 | NA | TGTGCCAGCAGCAAAGACAGCCTCGACGAGCAGTACTTC | CASSKDSLDEQYF
TRBD2 | 16 | TRBJ2-3 | TRBV19 | NA | TGTGCCAGTAGGGGCTATAAAGCGGGGGTAACAGATACGCAGTATTTT | CASRGYKAGVTDTQYF
NA | 14 | TRBJ2-7 | TRBV28 | NA | TGTGCCAGCAGGGGCAGTAGGGGGGTCTACGAGCAGTACTTC | CASRGSRGVYEQYF
NA | 11 | TRBJ2-7 | TRBV20-1 | NA | TGCAGTGCTCTAAACTCCGGCGGGCAGTACTTC | CSALNSGGQYF
NA | 14 | TRBJ2-5 | TRBV29-1 | once | TGCAGCGTTGAAATGGTGACATCTAGGGAGACCCAGTACTTC | CSVEMVTSRETQYF
NA | 18 | TRBJ2-3 | TRBV4-1 | few | TGCGCCAGCAGCCAAGATGGGGCAGGGGCTTGGGGCACAGATACGCAGTATTTT | CASSQDGAGAWGTDTQYF
NA | 15 | TRBJ1-6 | TRBV11-2 | NA | TGTGCCAGCAGCTTAGATCCGAGGGGTGGTTCACCCCTCCACTTT | CASSLDPRGGSPLHF
TRBD2 | 17 | TRBJ2-1 | TRBV15 | few | TGTGCCACCAGCCAGAGAGGAAGCGGGGGGTACCACAATGAGCAGTTCTTC | CATSQRGSGGYHNEQFF
TRBD2 | 13 | TRBJ2-7 | TRBV7-2 | NA | TGTGCCAGCAGCTTAGGCTCGCTAGCGGGAGCCCACTTC | CASSLGSLAGAHF
TRBD2 | 20 | TRBJ2-7 | TRBV15 | NA | TGTGCCACCAGCAGAGATCCCCCCCGCCCCCGGGGAGGGGAGGCCTACGAGCAGTACTTC | CATSRDPPRPRGGEAYEQYF
TRBD1 | 14 | TRBJ2-3 | TRBV10-1 | NA | TGCGCCAGCTCCGGGACAGCGACTAACCAGGGGCAGTATTTT | CASSGTATNQGQYF
TRBD2 | 15 | TRBJ2-1 | TRBV5-1 | once | TGCGCCAGCAGCTTGTACCTAGCGGGGAACAATGAGCAGTTCTTC | CASSLYLAGNNEQFF
TRBD1 | 14 | TRBJ2-1 | TRBV6-4 | once | TGTGCCAGCAGTCCGGACAGGGCTAGCAATGAGCAGTTCTTC | CASSPDRASNEQFF
NA | 13 | TRBJ2-7 | TRBV5-1 | NA | TGCGCCAGCAGCTTTGAGGGGGCCTACGAGCAGTACTTC | CASSFEGAYEQYF
NA | 14 | TRBJ1-1 | TRBV6-5 | NA | TGTGCCAGCAGCCGGGGGATGGCTAACACTGAAGCTTTCTTT | CASSRGMANTEAFF
TRBD1 | 15 | TRBJ1-4 | TRBV18 | NA | TGTGCCAGCTCACCCGGGACAGGAATAATGAGGAAACTGTTTTTT | CASSPGTGIMRKLFF
NA | 14 | TRBJ1-5 | TRBV27 | NA | TGTGCCAGCAGTTTTAAGGGGTCGGATCAGCCCCAGCATTTT | CASSFKGSDQPQHF
TRBD1 | 15 | TRBJ1-5 | TRBV2 | NA | TGTGCCAGCAGTTCACAGGGGGGATGGAATCAGCCCCAGCATTTT | CASSSQGGWNQPQHF
NA | 15 | TRBJ2-5 | TRBV7-2 | few | TGTGCCAGCAGCCCACAAAGGAGATCCGAAGAGACCCAGTACTTC | CASSPQRRSEETQYF
NA | 13 | TRBJ1-5 | TRBV2 | NA | TGTGCCAGCTCGGGGGGAAGCAATCAGCCCCAGCATTTT | CASSGGSNQPQHF
NA | 14 | TRBJ1-4 | TRBV2 | NA | TGTGCCAGCAATCCCGGAAATCGGCTTGAAAAACTGTTTTTT | CASNPGNRLEKLFF
NA | 16 | TRBJ1-1 | TRBV5-1 | few | TGCGCCAGCGCACAAGACCCGGGGGCTCGGAACACTGAAGCTTTCTTT | CASAQDPGARNTEAFF
TRBD2 | 14 | TRBJ2-5 | TRBV6-1 | NA | TGTGCCAGCACCTTCGGGAGGCAATTGGAGACCCAGTACTTC | CASTFGRQLETQYF
NA | 12 | TRBJ1-5 | TRBV6-6 | NA | TGTGCCAGCAGTCGTATTGATCAGCCCCAGCATTTT | CASSRIDQPQHF
NA | 13 | TRBJ1-2 | TRBV30 | NA | TGTGCCTGGAGTGTAGGTTGGGACGGTGGCTACACCTTC | CAWSVGWDGGYTF
NA | 15 | TRBJ1-3 | TRBV10-1 | NA | TGCGCCAGCAGTGAGTCCGGAGGCTCTGGAAACACCATATATTTT | CASSESGGSGNTIYF
NA | 15 | TRBJ1-2 | TRBV23-1 | NA | TGCGCCAGCAGTCAATGGCAACGGTCCGTCTATGGCTACACCTTC | CASSQWQRSVYGYTF
NA | 18 | TRBJ1-5 | TRBV12-5 | NA | TGTGCTAGCGGCGCCCCAAACTGTGGCCCTTCGGGCAATCAGCCCCAGCATTTT | CASGAPNCGPSGNQPQHF
TRBD2 | 14 | TRBJ2-7 | TRBV6-5 | NA | TGTGCCAGCAGTTATTCTAGCGGGCCCTACGAGCAGTACTTC | CASSYSSGPYEQYF
NA | 13 | TRBJ2-5 | TRBV6-1 | once | TGTGCCAGCAGTGAACAAGGGGACGCACGCCAGTACTTC | CASSEQGDARQYF
NA | 16 | TRBJ1-2 | TRBV5-4 | NA | TGTGCCAGCAGAAATGGGGTCGGGGGACGGGCCTATGGCTACACCTTC | CASRNGVGGRAYGYTF
NA | 16 | TRBJ2-6 | TRBV6-5 | NA | TGTGCCAGCAGTTACTCGTGGACCCCTGGGGCCAACGTCCTGACTTTC | CASSYSWTPGANVLTF
NA | 13 | TRBJ1-2 | TRBV25-1 | NA | TGTGCCAGCAGTGAAATGCGAGCCTATGGCTACACCTTC | CASSEMRAYGYTF
TRBD2 | 16 | TRBJ2-3 | TRBV6-1 | NA | TGTGCCAGCAGTGATTCGGGGGGTTCCCTCCCCCTTACGCAGTATTTT | CASSDSGGSLPLTQYF
NA | 13 | TRBJ2-7 | TRBV2 | NA | TGTGCCAGCATGGTAGGCGGGGCGGTGGAGCAGTACTTC | CASMVGGAVEQYF
TRBD1 | 16 | TRBJ2-3 | TRBV5-1 | NA | TGCGCCAGCAGCCCACAGGGGGCGCGGGTTGCAGATACGCAGTATTTT | CASSPQGARVADTQYF
NA | 14 | TRBJ1-6 | TRBV28 | few | TGTGCCAGCAGGGGGGGTACTTCTTATTCACCCCTCCACTTT | CASRGGTSYSPLHF
NA | 13 | TRBJ1-2 | TRBV19 | NA | TGTGCCAGTAGTAGGACAGCTAACTATGGCTACACCTTC | CASSRTANYGYTF